The 27 T cell receptor beta chains below all came from one sample that was sequenced in a study of T cell repertoires in cytomegalovirus infection. These receptors are not linked to any known antigen. TCRdb itself ran the reads through MiXCR, one entry per CDR3 protein. In the table there are 650,000 to 900,000 distinct CDR3 sequences, about 30% of which are singletons. The material was cultured CD8+ T cells from PBMCs, obtained from culture after CMV antigen stimulation. These receptors were taken from a human donor in good health (CMV status not recorded). Some clones in this sample may be carry-over from other donors' samples.

The gene calls are TRBV25-1 and TRBJ2-5; 7 positions agree with TRBD2. Looked up from germline, CDR1 is MGHDK and CDR2 is SYGVNS. This CDR3 comprises 16 residues. V lost 4 bases and J lost 5; bases outside the gene matches: 13. CDR3 loop: CASSGSGTIPSETQYF. CDR3 bases: TGTGCCAGCAGTGGATCCGGGACTATTCCGTCGGAGACCCAGTACTTC. Complete variable domain (other parts from reference TRBV25-1 and TRBJ2-5): EADIYQTPRYLVIGTGKKITLECSQTMGHDKMYWYQQDPGMELHLIHYSYGVNSTEKGDLSSESTVSRIRTEHFPLTLESARPSHTSQYLCASSGSGTIPSETQYFGPGTRLLVL.

This clonotype was seen only a few times. This chain links TRBV27 with TRBJ1-5, with TRBD1 matching over 10 bases. This CDR3 spans 13 amino acids. V lost 6 bases to trimming and J lost 6 bases; unmatched junction nucleotides: 2. Germline CDR1 is MNHEY and CDR2 is SMNVEV (reference sequence). This CDR3 reads CASRTGGTQPQHF. The CDR3 bases are TGTGCCAGCAGGACAGGGGGCACTCAGCCCCAGCATTTT.

This clonotype came up a few times. The chain is built from TRBV7-9 and TRBJ1-2; D call uncertain. Trimming removed 6 bases from V and 3 bases from J, with 14 bases in between. The CDR3 has 14 amino acids. Looked up from germline, CDR1 is SEHNR and CDR2 is FQNEAQ (reference sequence). CDR3 bases: TGTGCCAGCAGGCTTGGAGCGGGATACTATGGCTACACCTTC. Protein: CASRLGAGYYGYTF.

This chain links TRBV4-1 with TRBJ2-5, with D hard to call. Germline CDR1 reads MGHRA; CDR2 reads YSYEKL. The CDR3 is 14 amino acids. Trimming stripped 0 bases from V and 5 bases from J, with 10 bases between. The CDR3 DNA reads TGCGCCAGCAGCCAAGATCGGGTCACTGAGACCCAGTACTTC. This gives the protein CASSQDRVTETQYF.

This clonotype was observed a handful of times. The genes are TRBV10-3 and TRBJ2-5; 7 nucleotides match TRBD2. This CDR3 is built from 15 residues. The V segment lost 4 bases and the J segment 5 bases; nucleotides outside the gene matches: 10. Germline values: CDR1 ENHRY, CDR2 SYGVKD. CDR3 sequence: CAISGGGAGVETQYF. DNA for the CDR3: TGTGCCATCAGTGGCGGGGGAGCTGGTGTGGAGACCCAGTACTTC.

This clonotype was picked up many times. V is TRBV7-6 and J is TRBJ2-3; 10 nucleotides agree with TRBD1. The germline gives CDR1 SGHVS, CDR2 FNYEAQ. V shed 5 bases and J 4 bases; nucleotides not matched to a gene: 6. The CDR3 covers 15 residues. As DNA, the CDR3 is TGTGCCAGCAGCCCGAGGACAGGGGGGGCAGATACGCAGTATTTT. This gives the protein CASSPRTGGADTQYF.

This clonotype was detected many times. The V call is TRBV7-2, the J call TRBJ1-1; D possibly corresponds to TRBD1 (5 bases). Germline V gene sequence: CDR1 SGHTA, CDR2 FQGNSA. The V and J ends lost 5 bases and 3 bases respectively, with 16 bases between them. The CDR3 is made up of 15 amino acids. Here the CDR3 reads CASSVPGRWDTEAFF. DNA of the CDR3: TGTGCCAGCAGCGTTCCGGGACGTTGGGACACTGAAGCTTTCTTT.

This clonotype was seen a handful of times. V gene TRBV4-2 combines with J gene TRBJ2-1, with 9 bases lining up with TRBD2. The trim removed 0 bases at V and 8 bases at J, leaving 8 bases unmatched. The CDR3 has 16 residues. CDR1 and CDR2 from the germline V gene are LGHNA and YNFKEQ. CDR3 sequence reads: CASSQDHLAGWDEQFF. The CDR3 coding sequence is TGTGCCAGCAGCCAAGATCACCTAGCGGGGTGGGATGAGCAGTTCTTC.

This clonotype appeared a few times. The V call is TRBV19, the J call TRBJ2-3; D is perhaps TRBD2 (5 bases). The CDR3 has 19 residues. Trimming removed 3 bases at V and 4 bases at J, with 26 bases between. Germline CDR1 LNHDA, CDR2 SQIVND (reference sequence). In DNA, the CDR3 is TGTGCCAGTAGTATTGGGATTATCTACGTTCGGGGTAAAGCAGATACGCAGTATTTT. This codes for CASSIGIIYVRGKADTQYF.

Only a few counts were recorded for this clonotype. The rearrangement uses TRBV6-2 or TRBV6-3 and TRBJ2-5, with D unclear. Germline CDR1 MNHEY, CDR2 SVGEGT. V was pared by 2 bases and J by 5 bases, with 12 bases between. The CDR3 covers 14 residues. Here the CDR3 DNA reads TGTGCCAGCAGTTACCCCGCTACGTATGAGACCCAGTACTTC. Translating it yields CASSYPATYETQYF.

The rearrangement uses TRBV6-2 or TRBV6-3 and TRBJ1-1, with D uncertain. This CDR3 comprises 13 residues. The V end lost 8 bases, the J end lost 1 base, and 11 bases lay between the germline ends. From germline, CDR1 is MNHEY and CDR2 SVGEGT. CDR3 coding DNA: TGTGCCAGCCGACATCGGGAGAACACTGAAGCTTTCTTT. Translated, it gives CASRHRENTEAFF.

V gene TRBV6-2 or TRBV6-3 combines with J gene TRBJ1-5; no clear D gene. V was shortened by 6 bases and J by 6 bases, with 12 bases between the two germline ends. CDR3 length: 13 residues. Germline CDR1 MNHEY, CDR2 SVGEGT. CDR3 sequence (DNA): TGTGCCAGCAGCCTCCCAGGCTTTCAGCCCCAGCATTTT. It codes for CASSLPGFQPQHF.

This chain connects TRBV5-6 to TRBJ2-7; 8 nucleotides match TRBD1. Germline CDR1 and CDR2: SGHDT and YYEEEE. Trimming removed 1 base from V and 1 base from J; junction bases left unmatched: 10. The CDR3 runs 17 residues. CDR3 region: CASSLYSMGQASYEQYF. CDR3 DNA: TGTGCCAGCAGCTTGTATTCTATGGGACAGGCTTCCTACGAGCAGTACTTC.

J is TRBJ1-1 and V is TRBV12-5; TRBD1 might be the D (5 bases). The CDR3 totals 13 residues. Per the germline V gene, CDR1 is LGHNT and CDR2 is FRNRAP. The V end was cut by 6 bases, the J end by 4 bases, with 12 bases between. CDR3 loop: CASGPEGFTEAFF. The CDR3 coding sequence is TGTGCTAGTGGGCCGGAGGGGTTCACTGAAGCTTTCTTT.

This clonotype came up a few times. The chain joins TRBV6-2 or TRBV6-3 to TRBJ2-3; 9 bases line up with TRBD2. The germline V gene encodes CDR1 MNHEY and CDR2 SVGEGT. The length of the CDR3 is 14 residues. The V and J ends lost 6 bases and 4 bases, in that order; junction bases with no gene match: 5. The DNA for the CDR3 is TGTGCCAGCAGCCAAAGACTAGCGGCAGATACGCAGTATTTT. Its protein is CASSQRLAADTQYF.

This clonotype appeared once. This chain connects TRBV6-2 or TRBV6-3 to TRBJ2-1, with unresolved D. From germline, CDR1 is MNHEY and CDR2 SVGEGT. CDR3 length equals 16 residues. The germline V and J ends were trimmed by 7 bases and 4 bases, with 20 bases remaining between them. DNA for the CDR3: TGTGCCAGCACCAGTACCGGGTCCTATTTATACAATGAGCAGTTCTTC. The encoded protein is CASTSTGSYLYNEQFF.

This clonotype was picked up many times. The gene calls are TRBV7-6 and TRBJ1-2; D unresolved. V dropped 0 bases and J dropped 4 bases, with 6 bases sitting between them. The CDR3 consists of 13 residues. CDR1 is SGHVS, CDR2 FNYEAQ, per germline. CDR3 DNA sequence: TGTGCCAGCAGCTTAGCCGCAGCCTATGGCTACACCTTC. It codes for CASSLAAAYGYTF.

This clonotype has only a few counts. The rearrangement uses TRBV19 and TRBJ1-5, with D possibly being TRBD1 (5 bases). The CDR3 totals 15 residues. Per germline, CDR1 LNHDA and CDR2 SQIVND (reference sequence). V dropped 3 bases and J dropped 2 bases, with 11 bases sitting between them. CDR3 coding DNA: TGTGCCAGTAGTATCGGGCAGGGTGGCAATCAGCCCCAGCATTTT. As protein: CASSIGQGGNQPQHF. Supplemented by reference TRBV19 and TRBJ1-5, the full variable domain reads DGGITQSPKYLFRKEGQNVTLSCEQNLNHDAMYWYRQDPGQGLRLIYYSQIVNDFQKGDIAEGYSVSREKKESFPLTVTSAQKNPTAFYLCASSIGQGGNQPQHFGDGTRLSIL.

The chain links TRBV6-8 to TRBJ1-1, with 7 bases identical to TRBD1. The CDR3 has 15 amino acids. Germline V gives CDR1 MNHGY, CDR2 SAAAGT. Trimming at V came to 5 bases and at J to 7 bases, leaving 13 bases not matched to a gene. CDR3 sequence: CASSTSINRDSEAFF. The DNA of the CDR3 is TGTGCCAGCAGTACCTCCATTAACCGGGACAGTGAAGCTTTCTTT.

The sample holds a few counts of this clonotype. The chain employs TRBV12-3 or TRBV12-4 and TRBJ1-2, with D hard to call. V was trimmed by 2 bases and J by 6 bases, leaving 7 bases between them. The CDR3 sequence is 12 residues long. CDR3 DNA: TGTGCCAGCAGTTTATCGGGAAATGGCTACACCTTC. As protein: CASSLSGNGYTF.

In regard to this clonotype: It may be a read error: a sequence one base away is much more abundant. The V and J genes are TRBV10-3 and TRBJ2-6, with a possible D match to TRBD1 (5 bases). The V gene's germline CDR1 is ENHRY and CDR2 SYGVKD. Deletions cut 0 bases from V and 1 base from J, with 22 bases between. The CDR3 covers 21 residues. This CDR3 reads CAISESPIKVRVSSGANVLTF. As DNA, the CDR3 is TGTGCCATCAGTGAGTCCCCGATAAAGGTCAGGGTGAGTTCTGGGGCCAACGTCCTGACTTTC.

Here the CDR3 reads CATSRAGLSNQPQHF. The CDR3 region has the DNA TGTGCCACCAGCAGAGCGGGACTTAGCAATCAGCCCCAGCATTTT. This chain connects TRBV15 to TRBJ1-5; weak D call: TRBD1 (5 bases). Germline values: CDR1 LNHNV, CDR2 YYDKDF (reference sequence). This CDR3 is 15 amino acids long. Trimming left V 1 base short and J 0 bases short, with 7 bases between.

This clonotype was seen at least ten times. The chain couples TRBV7-3 to TRBJ2-2; D assignment may be TRBD1 or TRBD2 (5 bases each). V lost 4 bases, J lost 5 bases, and 8 bases lay in between. The V gene's germline CDR1 is SGHTA and CDR2 FQGTGA. The CDR3 loop spans 13 amino acids. CDR3 sequence: CASSYWGTGELFF. The CDR3 bases are TGTGCCAGCAGCTATTGGGGGACCGGGGAGCTGTTTTTT.

This clonotype ranks as medium-sized. This chain joins TRBV5-6 and TRBJ2-7, with 11 bases that match TRBD1. CDR3 length equals 20 residues. Germline V gene sequence: CDR1 SGHDT, CDR2 YYEEEE. Here the CDR3 reads CASSHLVSDRGLLNSCEQYV. CDR3 coding DNA: TGTGCCAGCAGCCATCTCGTCTCGGACAGGGGGCTTCTCAACTCCTGCGAGCAGTACGTC.

The chain combines TRBV20-1 with TRBJ2-3; tentatively, D is TRBD1 or TRBD2 (6 bases each). The CDR3 covers 14 residues. V was trimmed by 8 bases and J by 5 bases, leaving 20 bases between them. CDR1 and CDR2 (germline): DFQATT, SNEGSKA (reference sequence). The CDR3 DNA follows: TGCAGTCTTACCATTGGGGGGCTGGGAGATACGCAGTATTTT. This gives the protein CSLTIGGLGDTQYF.

The CDR3 is CASSLFGGGQPQHF. The CDR3 nucleotides are TGTGCCAGCAGTTTATTTGGAGGAGGTCAGCCCCAGCATTTT. The gene calls are TRBV27 and TRBJ1-5; D gene unclear. There are 14 residues in the CDR3. Trimming cost V 1 base and J 6 bases, with 10 bases left between them. Germline lookup yields CDR1 MNHEY and CDR2 SMNVEV (reference sequence).

The chain joins TRBV5-1 to TRBJ2-7, with a tentative D call TRBD2 (5 bases). The germline CDR1 and CDR2 sequences are SGHRS and YFSETQ. CDR3 length equals 17 residues. Trimming cost V 0 bases and J 3 bases, with 19 bases left between them. The CDR3 protein is CASSLVPGVNSYYEQYF. The CDR3 DNA is TGCGCCAGCAGCTTGGTCCCCGGGGTCAACTCTTACTACGAGCAGTACTTC.